A selection of T cell receptor beta chains follows, all from one sample in a study of T-cell reconstitution after alpha-beta-depleted transplantation in children. Each CDR3 protein gets one entry after TCRdb re-called the PCR reads with MiXCR. Of about 830,000 distinct CDR3 sequences in the sample, about 16% were seen once. The sample here was PBMCs, mostly from graft donor cells, taken 360 days after TCRalphabeta/CD19-depleted stem cell transplant. The source of these receptors is a male patient younger than 18 who had a stem cell transplant for acute lymphoblastic leukemia, so the T cells may come from the graft donor. The CDR3 runs from the conserved cysteine through the conserved F or W. D genes are given only for firm matches. The listing skips clone size in some rows; elsewhere it reads once, few, many or a size class.

clone size | D gene | J gene | V gene | CDR3 protein | CDR3 DNA
- | - | TRBJ1-2 | TRBV27 | CASSSQTASYGYTF | TGTGCCAGCAGTTCCCAGACAGCATCATATGGCTACACCTTC
- | - | TRBJ2-7 | TRBV7-9 | CASRGHRAGTEQYF | TGTGCCAGCAGAGGTCACAGGGCGGGAACCGAGCAGTACTTC
many | TRBD1 | TRBJ2-1 | TRBV29-1 | CSGQRDSSYNEQFF | TGCAGCGGACAAAGGGACAGCTCCTACAATGAGCAGTTCTTC
- | - | TRBJ1-5 | TRBV20-1 | CSASEPGHQDQPQHF | TGCAGTGCTAGTGAACCGGGACACCAGGATCAGCCCCAGCATTTT
few | - | TRBJ2-1 | TRBV9 | CASSADYYNEQFF | TGTGCCAGCAGCGCGGACTATTACAATGAGCAGTTCTTC
- | - | TRBJ1-2 | TRBV12-3/TRBV12-4 | CASTPMEGYTF | TGTGCCAGCACCCCTATGGAGGGCTACACCTTC
few | TRBD2 | TRBJ2-7 | TRBV15 | CATSRVGGLAGLSYEQYF | TGTGCCACCAGCAGAGTCGGCGGACTAGCGGGGCTATCCTACGAGCAGTACTTC
few | - | TRBJ2-7 | TRBV7-6 | CASSSGVRGVYEQYF | TGTGCCAGCAGCTCGGGAGTTAGAGGGGTCTACGAGCAGTACTTC
- | - | TRBJ2-7 | TRBV4-2 | CASSRAWDFGGYEQYF | TGTGCCAGCAGCCGCGCCTGGGACTTCGGCGGCTACGAGCAGTACTTC
many | TRBD2 | TRBJ2-2 | TRBV5-1 | CASSLWTSGSAGELFF | TGCGCCAGCAGCCTATGGACTAGCGGGAGCGCCGGGGAGCTGTTTTTT
many | - | TRBJ2-4 | TRBV7-9 | CASSLDGQHIQYF | TGTGCCAGCAGCTTGGATGGACAGCACATTCAGTACTTC
few | TRBD2 | TRBJ2-1 | TRBV7-8 | CASSLDPSGRGEQFF | TGTGCCAGCAGTTTAGACCCTAGCGGGAGGGGCGAGCAGTTCTTC
many | TRBD2 | TRBJ2-5 | TRBV5-6 | CASSSRASGNRGGVTQYF | TGTGCCAGCAGCAGCAGGGCTAGCGGGAATCGCGGGGGAGTAACCCAGTACTTC
- | TRBD2 | TRBJ2-5 | TRBV29-1 | CTWGGRALETQYF | TGCACCTGGGGCGGGAGGGCTTTGGAGACCCAGTACTTC
- | - | TRBJ2-7 | TRBV5-5 | CASSPTNGRRSEQYF | TGTGCCAGCAGCCCCACTAACGGGAGAAGGTCCGAGCAGTACTTC
- | - | TRBJ2-2 | TRBV5-1 | CASSMGDGDTGELFF | TGCGCCAGCAGCATGGGGGATGGAGACACCGGGGAGCTGTTTTTT
many | - | TRBJ2-2 | TRBV2 | CASSEALTYTGELFF | TGTGCCAGCAGTGAAGCTCTGACCTACACCGGGGAGCTGTTTTTT
many | TRBD1 | TRBJ1-5 | TRBV7-2 | CASSPYTDRDSNQPQHF | TGTGCCAGCAGCCCCTATACTGACAGGGATTCTAATCAGCCCCAGCATTTT
few | TRBD2 | TRBJ2-3 | TRBV11-2 | CASSLVAGGRPDTQYF | TGTGCCAGCAGCTTGGTAGCGGGAGGGAGGCCAGATACGCAGTATTTT
few | - | TRBJ2-2 | TRBV7-6 | CASSPELDTGELFF | TGTGCCAGCAGCCCTGAATTAGATACCGGGGAGCTGTTTTTT
- | - | TRBJ2-1 | TRBV6-5 | CASLDDLARQFF | TGTGCCAGCCTTGACGATCTAGCTCGGCAGTTCTTC
few | TRBD1 | TRBJ2-1 | TRBV27 | CASSQRTGTNEQFF | TGTGCCAGCAGTCAACGGACAGGAACCAATGAGCAGTTCTTC
few | - | TRBJ2-2 | TRBV10-3 | CAISAKGGGPLGGELFF | TGTGCCATCAGTGCGAAGGGGGGGGGGCCTCTCGGCGGGGAGCTGTTTTTT
few | - | TRBJ2-1 | TRBV4-1 | CASSQDKPFSYNEQFF | TGCGCCAGCAGCCAAGATAAGCCTTTCTCCTACAATGAGCAGTTCTTC
- | - | TRBJ2-7 | TRBV21-1 | CASSKACLIAEQYF | TGTGCCAGCAGCAAAGCGTGTTTGATTGCCGAGCAGTACTTC
- | - | TRBJ2-5 | TRBV29-1 | CSVDGLTGVQETQYF | TGCAGCGTTGACGGTTTGACAGGAGTTCAAGAGACCCAGTACTTC
many | TRBD1 | TRBJ1-1 | TRBV9 | CASSGQGYTEAFF | TGTGCCAGCAGCGGACAGGGCTACACTGAAGCTTTCTTT
many | - | TRBJ2-7 | TRBV25-1 | CASGGDFSYEQYF | TGTGCCAGCGGAGGGGATTTTTCCTACGAGCAGTACTTC
- | TRBD2 | TRBJ2-1 | TRBV4-2 | CASSQEPSGNEQFF | TGTGCCAGCAGCCAAGAGCCTAGCGGCAATGAGCAGTTCTTC
few | TRBD2 | TRBJ2-1 | TRBV24-1 | CATSDITTSAHNEQFF | TGTGCCACCAGTGACATAACGACTAGCGCCCACAATGAGCAGTTCTTC
- | - | TRBJ2-3 | TRBV5-1 | CASSLIGAGADTQYF | TGCGCCAGCAGCTTGATTGGAGCGGGCGCAGATACGCAGTATTTT
few | TRBD2 | TRBJ2-1 | TRBV3-1 | CASSQESLAGRLNEQFF | TGTGCCAGCAGCCAAGAATCACTAGCGGGAAGACTAAATGAGCAGTTCTTC
- | TRBD1 | TRBJ1-2 | TRBV7-9 | CASSQLRTGIMDGYTF | TGTGCCAGCAGCCAGCTTCGGACAGGGATTATGGATGGCTACACCTTC
few | - | TRBJ2-3 | TRBV7-9 | CASSLGMSTDTQYF | TGTGCCAGCAGCTTAGGGATGTCGACAGATACGCAGTATTTT
- | - | TRBJ1-2 | TRBV2 | CASSLGGLHTF | TGTGCCAGCAGTCTCGGGGGTCTGCACACCTTC
few | - | TRBJ2-7 | TRBV5-1 | CASSRGATTYEQYF | TGCGCCAGCAGTCGCGGGGCCACCACCTACGAGCAGTACTTC
- | - | TRBJ2-1 | TRBV5-1 | CASSLGDYYNEQFF | TGCGCCAGCAGCTTGGGTGACTACTACAATGAGCAGTTCTTC
- | TRBD2 | TRBJ2-4 | TRBV5-6 | CASSSPGWGGAKNIQYF | TGTGCCAGCAGCTCGCCGGGGTGGGGGGGAGCCAAAAACATTCAGTACTTC